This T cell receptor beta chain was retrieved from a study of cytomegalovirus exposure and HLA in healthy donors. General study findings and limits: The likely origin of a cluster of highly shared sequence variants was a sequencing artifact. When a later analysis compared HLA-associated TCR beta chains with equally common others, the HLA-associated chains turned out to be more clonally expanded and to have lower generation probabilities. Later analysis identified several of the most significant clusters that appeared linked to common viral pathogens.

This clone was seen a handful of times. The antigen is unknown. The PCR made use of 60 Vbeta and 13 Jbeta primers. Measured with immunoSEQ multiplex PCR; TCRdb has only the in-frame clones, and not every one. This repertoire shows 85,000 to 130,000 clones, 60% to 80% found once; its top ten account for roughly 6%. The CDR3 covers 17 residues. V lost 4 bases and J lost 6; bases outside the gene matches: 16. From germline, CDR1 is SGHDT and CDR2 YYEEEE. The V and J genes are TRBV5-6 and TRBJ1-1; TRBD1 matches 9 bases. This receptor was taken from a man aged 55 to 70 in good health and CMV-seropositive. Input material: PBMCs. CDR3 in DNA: TGTGCCAGCAGCCCGATTACAGGGGGCGATTCCTTGGCTGAAGCTTTCTTT. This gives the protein CASSPITGGDSLAEAFF.